This T cell receptor beta chain was sequenced in a study of T cells in localized non-small cell lung cancer. Findings and limits, study-wide: Among blood samples, higher T cell density accompanied longer overall survival. Sequence data derive from only one tumor region, so heterogeneity remains possible. Paired adjacent lung recovered a median roughly 56 of the top 100 tumor clones. It was uninvolved adjacent lung that showed the highest T cell clonality, exceeding tumor.

The assay was immunoSEQ multiplex PCR, and TCRdb's table has in-frame clones only and misses some. The sample lists around 140,000 clones; roughly nine tenths were seen once. A word on this clone: Its antigen is not identified.

The CDR3 is made up of 12 amino acids. Germline CDR1 reads SNHLY; CDR2 reads FYNNEI. The ends were cut back, 6 bases at V and 5 bases at J, with 11 bases in the middle. V usage is TRBV2 and J usage is TRBJ2-7; D is tentatively TRBD1 or TRBD2 (6 bases each). The specimen was peripheral blood, collected before any cancer treatment. The TCR comes from a female donor at least 60 years old with stage I lung adenocarcinoma. CDR3 sequence (DNA): TGTGCCAGCAGGGACAGCGGGCACGAGCAGTACTTC. It translates to CASRDSGHEQYF.